Listed here is a single T cell receptor (beta chain). Its antigen is unidentified. Sequenced by immunoSEQ multiplex PCR; TCRdb stores in-frame clones only, minus some. The top ten hold roughly 18% of the sample, which has some 10,000 clones, around 81% seen once. The data derive from a study of somatic mutations in cytotoxic T cells in rheumatoid arthritis. CDR1 is MNHEY, CDR2 SMNVEV, per germline (reference sequence). The CDR3 runs 17 residues. With V trimmed by 8 bases and J by 0 bases, 8 bases remained unmatched. Whole-study findings and limits: For about an eighth of the roughly 60 patients, a single CD8+ clone accounted for more than 20% of CD8+ cells.

This clonotype originated in a woman aged 50 to 65 in good health. The chain is built from TRBV27 and TRBJ2-6; 9 bases match TRBD2. Input material: CD8+ T cells sorted from blood. The CDR3 sequence: CASVGLAGTSGANVLTF. The CDR3 DNA sequence: TGTGCCAGCGTGGGGCTAGCGGGAACCTCTGGGGCCAACGTCCTGACTTTC. Based on the CDR3 plus reference TRBV27 and TRBJ2-6, the full variable domain is EAQVTQNPRYLITVTGKKLTVTCSQNMNHEYMSWYRQDPGLGLRQIYYSMNVEVTDKGDVPEGYKVSRKEKRNFPLILESPSPNQTSLYFCASVGLAGTSGANVLTFGAGSRLTVL.